Included here is one T cell receptor beta chain sequence, with context. The sample is drawn from a study of CD8+CD57+ T cells in acquired aplastic anemia. Profiles of TCR beta VDJ and CDR3 were generated from a genomic DNA template. From the reads, TCRdb called clonotypes with MiXCR, one entry per CDR3 protein. The sample lists roughly 260,000 distinct CDR3 sequences, around 46% seen once, with about 7.8% in the top ten. Germline V lookup: CDR1 KGHDR, CDR2 SFDVKD. V lost 11 bases and J lost 6; bases outside the gene matches: 10. This CDR3 comprises 14 residues. Flow cytometry had shown expanded CD8+CD57+ cells in the patients chosen for sequencing.

The sequencing input was sorted CD4+, CD8+, or CD8+CD57+ T cells (not recorded which) from PBMCs. The V gene is TRBV24-1, the J gene TRBJ2-3, with 10 bases that match TRBD1. The TCR comes from a human donor with aplastic anemia. The CDR3 spells CASSPGQGGDTQYF. The CDR3, as DNA: TGTGCCAGCAGCCCAGGACAGGGGGGTGATACGCAGTATTTT.